A single sample gave rise to the 10 T cell receptor beta chains below, sequenced in a study of T cell repertoires in cytomegalovirus infection. Using its own MiXCR run on the reads, TCRdb lists one record per CDR3 protein. The profile covers around 900,000 distinct CDR3 sequences, with roughly 30% appearing a single time and roughly an eighth taken by the ten largest. Which antigens these TCRs recognize remains unknown. The specimen was cultured CD8+ T cells from PBMCs, collected from culture after CMV antigen stimulation. These receptors were obtained from a human donor in good health (CMV status not recorded). Some clones in this sample may be carry-over from other donors' samples.

Of note for this clonotype: Given a much more abundant clone one base away, this may be a read error. The chain carries TRBV12-3 or TRBV12-4 and TRBJ2-2; the D gene is possibly TRBD2 (6 bases). This CDR3 is 16 amino acids long. Written as DNA, the CDR3 is TGTGTCAGCAGTCAAGCGGGTTCGGGGAACACCGGGGAGCTGTTTTTT. Translation: CVSSQAGSGNTGELFF.

The chain carries TRBV7-6 and TRBJ1-3, with 9 bases matching TRBD1. Germline V gene data show CDR1 as SGHVS and CDR2 as FNYEAQ. Trimming at V came to 2 bases and at J to 0 bases, leaving 11 bases not matched to a gene. The CDR3 runs to 19 residues. CDR3: CASSLSPPDRGHSGNTIYF. Written as DNA, the CDR3 is TGTGCCAGCAGCTTATCTCCCCCGGACAGGGGACACTCTGGAAACACCATATATTTT.

The rearrangement joins TRBV6-2 or TRBV6-3 to TRBJ2-7; D perhaps matches TRBD1 (5 bases). The CDR3 length is 14 residues. Per germline, CDR1 MNHEY and CDR2 SVGEGT. Trimming cost V 2 bases and J 2 bases, with 10 bases left between them. The CDR3 sequence: CASSYQGTAYEQYV. In nucleotides, the CDR3 is TGTGCCAGCAGTTACCAGGGAACCGCCTACGAGCAGTACGTC.

This chain uses TRBV10-2 with TRBJ1-1; D may be TRBD1 (6 bases). V lost 8 bases and J lost 5, with 15 bases in between. The CDR3 has 13 residues. CDR1 WSHSY and CDR2 SAAADI come from the germline V gene. The chain's CDR3 is CASGGDMLTEAFF. The CDR3 DNA reads TGCGCCAGCGGGGGGGACATGCTTACTGAAGCTTTCTTT.

This chain joins TRBV6-1 and TRBJ2-1, with D tentatively TRBD1 or TRBD2 (5 bases each). There are 14 residues in the CDR3. Germline CDR1 MNHNS, CDR2 SASEGT. The V end was cut by 9 bases, the J end by 9 bases, with 21 bases between. Written as DNA, the CDR3 is TGTGCCAGTGGGGGTCTCAGGGATGGGATTGAGCAGTTCTTC. It specifies CASGGLRDGIEQFF.

Notes on this clonotype: An end of the junction differs from the germline gene, which may be a read error. The chain has TRBV4-1 and TRBJ2-7; 8 bases agree with TRBD2. CDR1 and CDR2 (germline): MGHRA, YSYEKL. The CDR3 runs to 18 residues. The CDR3 nucleotides are TGTGCCAGCAGCCAAGATAAGGAAGCGGGGGCCACTCTCTACGAGCAGTACTTC. Amino acid sequence: CASSQDKEAGATLYEQYF.

About this clonotype: A far bigger clonotype differs at one base, so this is likely a read error. The genes are TRBV7-3 and TRBJ1-1; D ambiguous. The CDR3 sequence is 13 residues long. Germline loops: CDR1 SGHTA, CDR2 FQGTGA. V lost 6 bases to trimming and J lost 1 base, with 9 bases between them. CDR3 bases: TGTGCCAGCAGATTATCGGCGAACACTGAAGCTTTCTTT. This gives the protein CASRLSANTEAFF.

The table lists this clonotype with many counts. CDR3 coding DNA: TGTGCCAGCAGCCACTGGACAGAGAACACTGAAGCTTTCTTT. Encoded protein: CASSHWTENTEAFF. J is TRBJ1-1 and V is TRBV7-9; D possibly corresponds to TRBD1 (6 bases). Per germline, CDR1 SEHNR and CDR2 FQNEAQ (reference sequence). V lost 5 bases and J lost 1, with 11 bases in between. CDR3 length equals 14 residues.

This clonotype was counted a few times. The rearrangement uses TRBV19 and TRBJ2-1; 8 bases match TRBD2. There are 16 residues in the CDR3. CDR1 is LNHDA and CDR2 is SQIVND in the germline V gene (reference sequence). Trimming took 3 bases from V and 5 from J; bases not matched to a gene: 9. CDR3 nucleotide sequence: TGTGCCAGTAGTATTTCACCGAGCGGGGGCCACAATGAGCAGTTCTTC. Translation gives CASSISPSGGHNEQFF.

The chain employs TRBV6-1 and TRBJ1-1, with D hard to call. V was trimmed by 4 bases and J by 1 base, leaving 7 bases between them. Germline V CDR1 and CDR2: MNHNS, SASEGT. The CDR3 runs to 13 residues. The CDR3 here is CASSVAENTEAFF. In DNA, the CDR3 is TGTGCCAGCAGTGTGGCCGAGAACACTGAAGCTTTCTTT.